One sample yielded the 13 T cell receptor beta chains listed below, sequenced in a study of Ad26.COV2.S vaccination and SARS-CoV-2 variants. Treatment of the sample: roughly 20 received Ad26.COV2.S at low or high dose, single or two shots; about five received placebo; per-sample allocation not given. It was on day 63 after the first vaccine or placebo injection that samples were taken. The protocol was immunoSEQ multiplex PCR, while the TCRdb copy is restricted to in-frame clones and leaves out a portion. The top ten clones hold about 3.1% of a sample with over 250,000 clones, around 87% of them seen once. The material sequenced was peripheral blood, taken in a trial of Ad26.COV2.S vaccine versus placebo. The receptor source for this set is a person between 18 and 65 years old who received the Ad26.COV2.S COVID-19 vaccine or a placebo.

The chain uses TRBV19 and TRBJ2-5; D might be TRBD2 (5 bases). This CDR3 is 16 amino acids long. Trimming cost V 4 bases and J 6 bases, with 21 bases left between them. Germline V gene data show CDR1 as LNHDA and CDR2 as SQIVND (reference sequence). The DNA of the CDR3 is TGTGCCAGTAGTAGAGGCCCCCAGGCTGAGGGAAAGACCCAGTACTTC. Its translation: CASSRGPQAEGKTQYF.

This clone was observed a single time. This chain joins TRBV12-5 and TRBJ2-7; D may correspond to TRBD1 or TRBD2 (5 bases each). V gave up 9 bases and J gave up 0 bases, with 12 bases separating them. In germline, CDR1 is LGHNT, CDR2 FRNRAP. There are 13 residues in the CDR3. CDR3 protein: CARRPGSSYEQYF. Written as DNA, the CDR3 is TGTGCTAGGCGCCCAGGGAGCTCCTACGAGCAGTACTTC.

This sequence joins TRBV7-9 and TRBJ2-7; the match to TRBD1 covers 8 bases. This CDR3 has 15 amino acids. V dropped 5 bases and J dropped 4; count of bases not matched to a gene: 10. The germline gives CDR1 SEHNR, CDR2 FQNEAQ (reference sequence). The chain's CDR3 is CASSQGRTGLYEQYF. The CDR3 nucleotides are TGTGCCAGCAGCCAGGGGCGGACAGGGCTGTACGAGCAGTACTTC.

The chain links TRBV4-1 to TRBJ2-7; D perhaps matches TRBD2 (5 bases). The CDR3 contains 14 residues. The V and J ends lost 0 bases and 6 bases respectively, with 12 bases between them. Germline loops: CDR1 MGHRA, CDR2 YSYEKL. The CDR3 here is CASSQDGLAFEQYF. CDR3 nucleotides: TGCGCCAGCAGCCAAGACGGTCTAGCCTTCGAGCAGTACTTC.

As for this clone: The sample contains more than one DNA sequence encoding this CDR3. The chain combines TRBV7-8 with TRBJ1-1, with D unresolved. Germline V gives CDR1 SGHVS, CDR2 FQNEAQ. There are 12 residues in the CDR3. V lost 1 base, J lost 5 bases, and 5 bases lay in between. This CDR3 is CASSLGETEAFF. CDR3 bases: TGTGCCAGCAGCTTAGGGGAGACTGAAGCTTTCTTT.

The table lists this clone with a few counts. The CDR3 protein is CASSLVRLLSPNEQFF. The CDR3 DNA reads as TGTGCCAGCAGCTTGGTGCGGCTGCTGTCCCCCAATGAGCAGTTCTTC. The chain carries TRBV7-2 and TRBJ2-1; no reliable D call. CDR1 and CDR2 (germline): SGHTA, FQGNSA. The CDR3 contains 16 residues. Trimming took off 3 bases at V and 6 bases at J, with 18 bases between the two ends.

The chain combines TRBV19 with TRBJ1-5; D unresolved. CDR1 LNHDA and CDR2 SQIVND come from the germline V gene (reference sequence). The CDR3 is 13 residues long. Trimming stripped 6 bases from V and 12 bases from J, with 18 bases between. The CDR3 protein is CASSQGRSPIQHF. The CDR3 bases are TGTGCCAGTAGCCAAGGGCGCAGCCCGATCCAGCATTTT. Filled out from reference TRBV19 and TRBJ1-5, the complete variable domain reads DGGITQSPKYLFRKEGQNVTLSCEQNLNHDAMYWYRQDPGQGLRLIYYSQIVNDFQKGDIAEGYSVSREKKESFPLTVTSAQKNPTAFYLCASSQGRSPIQHFGDGTRLSIL.

The chain has TRBV6-5 and TRBJ1-1; 7 bases are shared with TRBD1. The V gene end was trimmed by 6 bases and the J gene end by 4 bases; junction bases not matched to a gene: 5. The CDR3 extends over 13 amino acids. Germline-derived CDR1 and CDR2 are MNHEY and SVGAGI. DNA of the CDR3: TGTGCCAGCAGCAACCAGGGGGGCACTGAAGCTTTCTTT. It codes for CASSNQGGTEAFF.

The genes are TRBV6-5 and TRBJ2-7; 8 bases are a match to TRBD1. Germline CDR1 reads MNHEY; CDR2 reads SVGAGI. After removal of 8 bases from V and 4 bases from J, the junction contained 4 bases not matched to a gene. This CDR3 region has 12 residues. DNA for the CDR3: TGTGCCAGCCGAGGACAGGGATACGAGCAGTACTTC. This translates into CASRGQGYEQYF.

The V and J genes are TRBV5-4 and TRBJ2-1, with D perhaps matching TRBD1 (6 bases). The CDR3 has 12 residues. Trimming took off 2 bases at V and 9 bases at J, with 9 bases between the two ends. The germline V gene encodes CDR1 SGHNT and CDR2 YYREEE (reference sequence). The DNA for the CDR3 is TGTGCCAGCAGCTTACGGGACATTGAGCAGTTCTTC. As protein: CASSLRDIEQFF.

This clone was found a few times. V and J are TRBV10-3 and TRBJ2-6; tentative D call: TRBD1 (6 bases). This CDR3 has 19 residues. CDR1 is ENHRY and CDR2 is SYGVKD in the germline V gene. Trimming pared 6 bases from V and 0 bases from J, leaving 21 bases between. CDR3 sequence: CAISGAGTIKYSGANVLTF. The CDR3 DNA reads TGTGCCATCAGCGGGGCCGGGACAATCAAATACTCTGGGGCCAACGTCCTGACTTTC.

The chain links TRBV9 to TRBJ1-2; 10 bases align to TRBD1. V was clipped by 4 bases and J by 6 bases; unmatched bases: 12. Germline V gene data show CDR1 as SGDLS and CDR2 as YYNGEE. CDR3 size: 16 residues. In DNA, the CDR3 is TGTGCCAGCAGCCCGAGAAGACAGGGGGCGACTAATGGCTACACCTTC. It specifies CASSPRRQGATNGYTF.

This sequence joins TRBV15 and TRBJ2-1; 13 positions agree with TRBD2. V lost 8 bases to trimming and J lost 8 bases; unmatched junction nucleotides: 3. CDR1 and CDR2 (germline): LNHNV, YYDKDF (reference sequence). The CDR3 consists of 13 residues. The CDR3 DNA reads as TGTGCCACCGCACTAGCGGGAGGGGATGAGCAGTTCTTC. The encoded protein is CATALAGGDEQFF.